These 17 T cell receptor beta chains originate from one sample sequenced in a study of T cell responses to AZD1222 COVID-19 vaccine. The protocol was immunoSEQ multiplex PCR, while the TCRdb copy is restricted to in-frame clones and leaves out a portion. Found here are about 140,000 clones, 80% to 95% of them singletons; the top ten hold 0.75% to 1%. The material was peripheral blood, obtained on day 0 of MenACWY control vaccination. These receptors all stem from an adult in good health.

The CDR3 sequence: CASSPQGGGLYEQYF. For the CDR3, the DNA is TGTGCCAGCTCACCACAGGGTGGGGGGCTTTACGAGCAGTACTTC. The V gene is TRBV18, the J gene TRBJ2-7; perhaps D is TRBD1 or TRBD2 (6 bases each). This CDR3 spans 15 amino acids. Trimming left V 1 base short and J 4 bases short, with 14 bases between. Germline V gene sequence: CDR1 KGHSH, CDR2 LQKENI. The full variable domain, in which reference TRBV18 and TRBJ2-7 provide the parts outside the CDR3, is NAGVMQNPRHLVRRRGQEARLRCSPMKGHSHVYWYRQLPEEGLKFMVYLQKENIIDESGMPKERFSAEFPKEGPSILRIQQVVRGDSAAYFCASSPQGGGLYEQYFGPGTRLTVT.

In its sample, this clone was seen once. The V call is TRBV27, the J call TRBJ2-5, with a possible D match to TRBD2 (5 bases). Trimming took off 5 bases at V and 7 bases at J, with 17 bases between the two ends. The CDR3 runs 14 residues. The germline CDR1 and CDR2 sequences are MNHEY and SMNVEV (reference sequence). The DNA of the CDR3 is TGTGCCAGCAGTCCCCTAGGTAGCGTAAGGACCCAGTACTTC. As protein: CASSPLGSVRTQYF.

This chain uses TRBV2 with TRBJ2-2; D not resolved. CDR1 and CDR2 (germline): SNHLY, FYNNEI. The length of the CDR3 is 16 residues. V was clipped by 3 bases and J by 0 bases, with 11 bases between them. CDR3 protein: CASSDPGGANTGELFF. CDR3 nucleotide sequence: TGTGCCAGCAGTGACCCAGGCGGAGCGAACACCGGGGAGCTGTTTTTT.

This clone is a singleton in its sample. The chain recombines TRBV5-1 with TRBJ2-7; the match to TRBD1 covers 12 bases. Losses at the gene ends were 4 bases for V and 6 bases for J; bases not matched to a gene: 11. This CDR3 region has 16 residues. Germline lookup yields CDR1 SGHRS and CDR2 YFSETQ. Written as DNA, the CDR3 is TGCGCCAGCAGCACAGGGGGACAGGGGGCGTATAGCGAGCAGTACTTC. Residues: CASSTGGQGAYSEQYF.

This chain links TRBV5-5 with TRBJ2-6, with D perhaps TRBD1 (6 bases). The CDR3 has 15 residues. Trimming pared 5 bases from V and 3 bases from J, leaving 12 bases between. Germline-derived CDR1 and CDR2 are SGHKS and YYEKEE (reference sequence). CDR3: CASSNRVSGANVLTF. The CDR3 nucleotides read TGTGCCAGCAGTAACAGGGTTAGTGGGGCCAACGTCCTGACTTTC.

The chain joins TRBV2 to TRBJ1-6, with 8 positions matching TRBD1. This CDR3 has 17 residues. The ends lost 8 bases at V and 7 bases at J; junction bases unmatched: 16. Germline V gene sequence: CDR1 SNHLY, CDR2 FYNNEI. CDR3 loop: CASVVGQGAGGNSPLHF. The CDR3 coding sequence is TGTGCCAGCGTAGTTGGGCAGGGGGCAGGTGGAAATTCACCCCTCCACTTT.

In DNA, the CDR3 is TGCAGCGTTTGGGACGGCCCTAACTATGGCTACACCTTC. Residues: CSVWDGPNYGYTF. The chain joins TRBV29-1 to TRBJ1-2, with D tentatively TRBD1 (5 bases). This CDR3 comprises 13 residues. The V gene's germline CDR1 is SQVTM and CDR2 ANQGSEA. With 5 bases removed from V and 0 bases from J, the gap between germline ends came to 10 bases.

The chain combines TRBV18 with TRBJ2-2; D possibly matches TRBD1 or TRBD2 (5 bases each). Trimming pared 2 bases from V and 0 bases from J, leaving 10 bases between. There are 16 residues in the CDR3. Germline V gene sequence: CDR1 KGHSH, CDR2 LQKENI. The CDR3 reads CASSPRDPANTGELFF. CDR3 coding DNA: TGTGCCAGCTCACCAAGGGACCCCGCGAACACCGGGGAGCTGTTTTTT.

This clone has just one count. The chain is built from TRBV20-1 and TRBJ2-5; 7 bases are a match to TRBD1. Looked up from germline, CDR1 is DFQATT and CDR2 is SNEGSKA (reference sequence). The CDR3 is 8 amino acids. This CDR3 reads CSTGTEYF. In DNA, the CDR3 is TGCAGCACCGGGACAGAGTACTTC.

In this sample, this clone turned up once. The chain joins TRBV19 to TRBJ1-6; TRBD1 is a possible D gene (6 bases). V dropped 3 bases and J dropped 7 bases, with 16 bases sitting between them. Germline CDR1 and CDR2: LNHDA and SQIVND (reference sequence). The CDR3 totals 16 residues. The CDR3 DNA reads as TGTGCCAGTAGTATCTCCGGGGGCGCGATCAATTCACCCCTCCACTTT. Amino acid sequence: CASSISGGAINSPLHF.

The CDR3 DNA is TGCGCCAGCAGCCCAAGACAGTTTGACTATGGCTACACCTTC. It codes for CASSPRQFDYGYTF. The chain combines TRBV4-1 with TRBJ1-2; a possible D gene is TRBD1 (5 bases). In germline, CDR1 is MGHRA, CDR2 YSYEKL. The length of the CDR3 is 14 residues. V lost 4 bases and J lost 3, with 12 bases in between.

This sequence joins TRBV6-1 and TRBJ1-6; no clear D. This CDR3 spans 17 amino acids. Per germline, CDR1 MNHNS and CDR2 SASEGT. Trimming shortened V by 3 bases and J by 5 bases, and 17 bases separated the two germline ends. DNA for the CDR3: TGTGCCAGCAGTGACACCGCCTTGGGCCCAAATAATTCACCCCTCCACTTT. It specifies CASSDTALGPNNSPLHF.

The chain recombines TRBV5-1 with TRBJ1-4, with D uncertain. The length of the CDR3 is 15 residues. The V end lost 0 bases, the J end lost 4 bases, and 10 bases lay between the germline ends. CDR1 is SGHRS and CDR2 is YFSETQ in the germline V gene. In DNA, the CDR3 is TGCGCCAGCAGCTTGGAAGGGAACGATAATGAAAAACTGTTTTTT. This translates into CASSLEGNDNEKLFF.

Remarks on this clone: This specimen includes other DNA sequences encoding the same CDR3. This chain links TRBV3-1 (or the pseudogene TRBV3-2) with TRBJ1-2, with D possibly TRBD1 on 6 matching bases. The CDR3 is 13 residues long. V was shortened by 3 bases and J by 8 bases, with 13 bases between the two germline ends. Germline V lookup: CDR1 LGHDT, CDR2 YNNKEL (reference sequence). Here the CDR3 reads CASSHNRAGGYTF. For the CDR3, the DNA is TGTGCCAGCAGCCACAACAGGGCCGGCGGCTACACCTTC.

The chain couples TRBV18 to TRBJ1-1; 7 bases line up with TRBD1. The ends lost 4 bases at V and 4 bases at J; junction bases unmatched: 9. Looked up from germline, CDR1 is KGHSH and CDR2 is LQKENI. There are 15 residues in the CDR3. The CDR3 region is CASSLDRQGGTEAFF. Written as DNA, the CDR3 is TGTGCCAGCTCACTCGACAGACAGGGAGGCACTGAAGCTTTCTTT. The variable domain in full, with the rest retrieved from reference TRBV18 and TRBJ1-1, is NAGVMQNPRHLVRRRGQEARLRCSPMKGHSHVYWYRQLPEEGLKFMVYLQKENIIDESGMPKERFSAEFPKEGPSILRIQQVVRGDSAAYFCASSLDRQGGTEAFFGQGTRLTVV.

This rearrangement joins TRBV28 to TRBJ1-1; a possible D gene is TRBD1 (6 bases). With 2 bases removed from V and 1 base from J, the gap between germline ends came to 11 bases. This CDR3 has 15 residues. CDR1 is MDHEN, CDR2 SYDVKM, per germline. Here the CDR3 reads CASSLRQTGNTEAFF. The CDR3 coding sequence is TGTGCCAGCAGTTTACGGCAGACAGGGAACACTGAAGCTTTCTTT.

The chain couples TRBV15 to TRBJ2-7, with 8 positions matching TRBD2. CDR3 length: 15 amino acids. Germline V lookup: CDR1 LNHNV, CDR2 YYDKDF (reference sequence). The V segment lost 0 bases and the J segment 1 base; nucleotides outside the gene matches: 2. CDR3 sequence (DNA): TGTGCCACCAGCAGAGAAGGCGGGGGGTCCTACGAGCAGTACTTC. Its translation: CATSREGGGSYEQYF.